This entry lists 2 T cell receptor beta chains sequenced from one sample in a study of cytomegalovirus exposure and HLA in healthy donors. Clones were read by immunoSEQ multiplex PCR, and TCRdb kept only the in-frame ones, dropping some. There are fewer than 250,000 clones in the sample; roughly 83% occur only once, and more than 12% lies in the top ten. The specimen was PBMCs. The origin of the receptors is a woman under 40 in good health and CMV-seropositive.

CDR3 residues: CASSPRDSKNIQYF. For the CDR3, the DNA is TGTGCCAGCAGTCCCCGGGACAGTAAAAACATTCAGTACTTC. V is TRBV27 and J is TRBJ2-4; 7 bases line up with TRBD1. This CDR3 contains 14 residues. CDR1 and CDR2 (germline): MNHEY, SMNVEV (reference sequence). V shed 5 bases, J shed 4 bases, and the junction held 5 bases outside the gene matches.

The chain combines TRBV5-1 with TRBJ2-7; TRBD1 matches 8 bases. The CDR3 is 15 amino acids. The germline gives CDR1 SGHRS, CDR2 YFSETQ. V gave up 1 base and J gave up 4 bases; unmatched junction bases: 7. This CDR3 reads CASSLPTGEAYEQYF. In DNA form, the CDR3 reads TGCGCCAGCAGCTTGCCGACAGGGGAGGCGTACGAGCAGTACTTC.